The clone carrying this T cell receptor beta chain occurred a few times. As yet, its antigen is unknown. The assay was immunoSEQ multiplex PCR, and TCRdb's table has in-frame clones only and misses some. The sample has fewer than 150,000 clones, 90% seen once; the top ten hold about 1.5%. The data stem from a study of T cell responses to AZD1222 COVID-19 vaccine. Broader study findings: Among the donors, most were white British and more were female, and clonal diversity was possibly underestimated. In all cases, repertoires were sampled only after the peak T cell response. CD4 TCRs associated with vaccination spanned spike, dominating at 160-218 and 743-854.

The CDR3 has 14 amino acids. V lost 4 bases and J 9 bases, leaving 18 bases between the germline ends. Per the germline V gene, CDR1 is MNHEY and CDR2 is SVGAGI. This chain links TRBV6-5 with TRBJ1-2; D remains unclear. Sequencing used peripheral blood, obtained 28 days after the second AZD1222 dose. This TCR derives from an adult who received the AZD1222 COVID-19 vaccine. The CDR3 loop is CASSSPRTSRSYTF. For the CDR3, the DNA is TGTGCCAGCAGTTCTCCGAGGACGTCACGAAGCTACACCTTC.